These 10 T cell receptor beta chains came from one sample sequenced in a study of CXCR3-negative and CXCR3-positive naive CD8 T cells. Carrying UMI labels, the TRB cDNA libraries were prepared through 5' RACE. TCRdb re-called the 5' RACE reads and catalogs CDR3 proteins one per entry, DNA excluded. The sample data list 150,000 to 180,000 distinct CDR3 sequences. These TCRs' antigens remain unknown. Study-wide findings and caveats: CXCR3-negative naive cells had less hydrophobic TRB CDR3s than did CXCR3-positive naive cells.

The sequenced sample was naive CXCR3+ CD8+ T cells from blood. Sample subset: CD45RO-CCR7+CD27+CD95- naive CD8+ T cells expressing CXCR3 (TNR3+). These receptors originate from a human donor in good health. Some clones in this sample may be carry-over from other donors' samples.

V usage is TRBV19 and J usage is TRBJ1-1; the TCRdb call, TRBD1, lacks DNA for checking. The CDR3 is 15 amino acids. Per the germline V gene, CDR1 is LNHDA and CDR2 is SQIVND (reference sequence). The CDR3 sequence: CASSTGLGLNTEAFF.

This chain connects TRBV4-2 to TRBJ1-2; TCRdb's assignment of TRBD1 cannot be checked, as there is no DNA. Germline V gene lookup returns CDR1 LGHNA and CDR2 YNFKEQ. CDR3 size: 14 residues. CDR3 residues: CASSPRRPGYGYTF.

The J gene is TRBJ2-3, the V gene TRBV29-1; TCRdb's assignment of TRBD2 cannot be checked, as there is no DNA. This CDR3 contains 15 residues. CDR1 and CDR2 (germline): SQVTM, ANQGSEA. The CDR3 sequence: CSVFFLAGVSDTQYF.

V usage is TRBV7-2 and J usage is TRBJ2-7; TCRdb reports TRBD2, a call that lacks DNA to check it against. The CDR3 has 14 amino acids. CDR1 is SGHTA and CDR2 is FQGNSA in the germline V gene. The CDR3 spells CASSFGPPGYEQYF.

The rearrangement uses TRBV2 and TRBJ2-1. This CDR3 has 16 residues. Germline CDR1 SNHLY, CDR2 FYNNEI. CDR3 region: CASSGLERNSYNEQFF.

The V call is TRBV5-1, the J call TRBJ1-6; TCRdb's D call of TRBD1 is untestable without DNA. Per the germline V gene, CDR1 is SGHRS and CDR2 is YFSETQ. The CDR3 sequence is 16 residues long. CDR3 residues: CASSLGQGATNSPLHF.

The chain is built from TRBV19 and TRBJ1-1; TCRdb indicates TRBD1, and absent DNA this call remains unverified. CDR3 length: 15 residues. The germline V gene encodes CDR1 LNHDA and CDR2 SQIVND (reference sequence). The CDR3 sequence is CASSIVPLGYTEAFF. Combining the CDR3 with reference TRBV19 and TRBJ1-1 gives the whole variable domain DGGITQSPKYLFRKEGQNVTLSCEQNLNHDAMYWYRQDPGQGLRLIYYSQIVNDFQKGDIAEGYSVSREKKESFPLTVTSAQKNPTAFYLCASSIVPLGYTEAFFGQGTRLTVV.

This chain links TRBV19 with TRBJ2-1; TCRdb selects TRBD1, and the lack of DNA leaves this call unchecked. The CDR3 length is 13 residues. Germline V gene data show CDR1 as LNHDA and CDR2 as SQIVND (reference sequence). The CDR3 here is CASSMMGPNEQFF. Looking up the rest from reference TRBV19 and TRBJ2-1 gives the full variable domain: DGGITQSPKYLFRKEGQNVTLSCEQNLNHDAMYWYRQDPGQGLRLIYYSQIVNDFQKGDIAEGYSVSREKKESFPLTVTSAQKNPTAFYLCASSMMGPNEQFFGPGTRLTVL.

This rearrangement joins TRBV19 to TRBJ2-2. CDR3 length equals 11 residues. Germline V gene data show CDR1 as LNHDA and CDR2 as SQIVND (reference sequence). CDR3 residues: CASGGTGELFF.

The chain employs TRBV11-3 and TRBJ1-1. Germline CDR1 SGHNT, CDR2 YENEEA. The CDR3 length is 16 residues. The CDR3 protein is CASSQLEETTTTEAFF.